These T cell receptor beta chains were read from a single sample in a study of cytomegalovirus exposure and HLA in healthy donors. Sequencing was performed with immunoSEQ multiplex PCR; in TCRdb, only in-frame clones are kept and a portion is missing. The data contain roughly 130,000 clones, around 66% of them singletons. The sample taken for sequencing was PBMCs. Receptors were obtained from a woman in her thirties or forties in good health and CMV-seropositive. CDR3s leave out the opening cysteine and the closing phenylalanine or tryptophan.

V gene	J gene	CDR3 protein
TRBV28	TRBJ1-6	ASSLGPSNSPLH
TRBV19	TRBJ2-2	ASTVIGLNTGELF
TRBV29-1	TRBJ2-7	SVEGRSLAGVDEQY
TRBV5-6	TRBJ1-2	ASSLGGSGGYT
TRBV6-4	TRBJ2-2	ASSDGRASGGELF
TRBV5-1	TRBJ2-2	ASSLDFSTGELF
TRBV6-5	TRBJ2-4	ASNDRSKNIQY
TRBV19	TRBJ1-5	ASHQGDHSNQPQH
TRBV6-4	TRBJ1-5	AIFRGQGAFSNQPQH
TRBV7-9	TRBJ2-7	ASSLGAGVASGSHEQY
TRBV7-8	TRBJ2-7	ASSLAGGVSYEQY
TRBV11-1	TRBJ1-1	ASSLTQGTEAF
TRBV6-5	TRBJ1-2	ASSYTGVSGYT
TRBV4-1	TRBJ1-2	ASSQESGNGYT
TRBV2	TRBJ1-4	ASSEAGTGATNEKLF
TRBV14	TRBJ2-7	ASSQETGVYYEQY
TRBV28	TRBJ2-1	ASSQRLAGGGNEQF
TRBV28	TRBJ1-5	ASSLVDSRNQPQH
TRBV5-1	TRBJ2-3	ASSFAGLAGSTDTQY
TRBV29-1	TRBJ2-5	SVGRQFAETQY
TRBV28	TRBJ2-1	ASSLPQGTRNEQF
TRBV6-6	TRBJ1-2	ASSYKEGHDYGYT
TRBV11-2	TRBJ2-7	ASSLMGQGHLGEQY
TRBV19	TRBJ2-5	ASSPGGTQY
TRBV27	TRBJ2-1	ASSFTPDLAGGLGIAYNEQF
TRBV5-1	TRBJ2-5	ASSGQEETQY
TRBV14	TRBJ1-2	ASSRGGRIDYGYT
TRBV28	TRBJ1-1	ASSTSTDMNTEAF
TRBV9	TRBJ1-2	ASSPGGSYGYT
TRBV7-2	TRBJ2-5	ASSTRSPGLAARGETQH
TRBV7-8	TRBJ2-5	ASSLAAGGQETQY
TRBV19	TRBJ1-1	ASREPGHGYTEAF
TRBV28	TRBJ2-6	ASQAGANVLT
TRBV7-3	TRBJ2-3	ASSLGLGISGTDTQY
TRBV10-3	TRBJ1-6	AISEKGNSPLH
TRBV7-9	TRBJ1-4	ASSLRQDNEKLF
TRBV28	TRBJ1-5	ASSPSRTTYQPQH
TRBV2	TRBJ1-1	ASRDLVNTEAF
TRBV4-2	TRBJ1-1	ASSRPQSMNTEAF
TRBV7-8	TRBJ1-1	ASTRGSLNTEAF
TRBV1	TRBJ2-5	TSSQDSTRETQY
TRBV29-1	TRBJ1-1	SVERAGAGTEAF
TRBV28	TRBJ1-5	ASSLGTYGQPQH
TRBV5-6	TRBJ2-1	ASSLFLGGGEQF
TRBV6-1	TRBJ2-1	ASSGPRLAAPTYNEQF
TRBV15	TRBJ1-5	ATAGSNQPQH
TRBV7-9	TRBJ2-7	ASSHGTHYEQY
TRBV6-1	TRBJ2-7	ASSGSSGNSYEQY
TRBV19	TRBJ1-1	ASSIGQGGGAF
TRBV2	TRBJ2-4	ASTFIGGKNIQY
TRBV6-1	TRBJ1-1	ATGGNTEAF